This passage covers 13 T cell receptor beta chains from one sample sequenced in a study of neurological immune-mediated disorders. One entry per CDR3 protein results from TCRdb running MiXCR on the 5' RACE reads. The data hold 40,000 or so distinct CDR3 sequences, with 2.5% observed a single time. Sequenced material: PBMCs. These receptors were taken from a man aged 45 to 65 with multiple sclerosis.

The J gene is TRBJ2-4, the V gene TRBV20-1; no reliable D call. Trimming removed 7 bases at V and 10 bases at J, with 14 bases between. The length of the CDR3 is 11 residues. Germline V gives CDR1 DFQATT, CDR2 SNEGSKA (reference sequence). CDR3 sequence (DNA): TGCAGTGGGGTTAAGGGTAAAATTCAGTACTTC. Its translation: CSGVKGKIQYF.

Turning to this clonotype: The junction differs from germline at one of its ends, possibly a read error. The J gene is TRBJ2-2, the V gene TRBV4-3; D is unresolved. In germline, CDR1 is LGHNA, CDR2 YSLEER. The length of the CDR3 is 17 residues. CDR3 protein: CASSQDDSILLSGELFF. In DNA form, the CDR3 reads TGCGCCAGTAGCCAAGATGACTCTATCCTCCTATCCGGGGAGCTGTTTTTT.

This clonotype occurred many times. A much larger clone is a single base away; this may be a read error. This sequence joins TRBV2 and TRBJ2-5; D is perhaps TRBD2 (6 bases). The length of the CDR3 is 14 residues. V shed 6 bases and J shed 2 bases, with 13 bases lying between them. The germline V gene encodes CDR1 SNHLY and CDR2 FYNNEI. The CDR3, as DNA: TGTGCCAGCAGCCAACGGACTACGCAAGAGACCCAGTACTTC. Translating it yields CASSQRTTQETQYF.

This clonotype was seen many times. The rearrangement uses TRBV19 and TRBJ1-1; possibly TRBD1 for D (6 bases). This CDR3 has 14 residues. Trimming removed 6 bases at V and 5 bases at J, with 16 bases between. The V gene's germline CDR1 is LNHDA and CDR2 SQIVND (reference sequence). The CDR3 loop is CASRLAGGETEAFF. For the CDR3, the DNA is TGTGCCAGTAGGCTCGCGGGGGGCGAGACTGAAGCTTTCTTT.

This clonotype was picked up a small number of times. The V call is TRBV4-3, the J call TRBJ2-7; D may be TRBD2 (6 bases). CDR3 length: 16 amino acids. V was pared by 1 base and J by 0 bases, with 13 bases between. Germline-derived CDR1 and CDR2 are LGHNA and YSLEER. Written as DNA, the CDR3 is TGCGCCAGCAGCCAAGGCCACGGGGGACTCTCCTACGAGCAGTACTTC. This codes for CASSQGHGGLSYEQYF.

At least ten counts were recorded for this clonotype. The genes are TRBV7-9 and TRBJ2-7; D is unresolved. Germline V CDR1 and CDR2: SEHNR, FQNEAQ (reference sequence). This CDR3 is 12 amino acids long. V lost 5 bases to trimming and J lost 3 bases, with 8 bases between them. This chain's CDR3 is CASSMKVYEQYF. The CDR3 DNA is TGTGCCAGCAGCATGAAAGTCTACGAGCAGTACTTC.

At least ten counts were recorded for this clonotype. The chain joins TRBV28 to TRBJ1-5; TRBD1 aligns across 7 bases. The CDR3 has 15 residues. The V and J ends lost 8 bases and 1 base, in that order; junction bases with no gene match: 8. CDR1 is MDHEN and CDR2 is SYDVKM in the germline V gene. The CDR3, as DNA: TGTGCCAGCGGAACAGGGGCGGGGAGCAATCAGCCCCAGCATTTT. Translated: CASGTGAGSNQPQHF.

The sample holds many counts of this clonotype. The rearrangement joins TRBV7-8 to TRBJ2-5; D is undetermined. Trimming left V 3 bases short and J 5 bases short, with 7 bases between. Looked up from germline, CDR1 is SGHVS and CDR2 is FQNEAQ. CDR3 length equals 12 residues. Here the CDR3 DNA reads TGTGCCAGCAGCTTCTACACGGAGACCCAGTACTTC. Protein product: CASSFYTETQYF.

This clonotype was picked up many times. V is TRBV12-3 or TRBV12-4 and J is TRBJ1-1; D call uncertain. Trimming took 1 base from V and 3 from J, leaving 6 bases between them. CDR3 length equals 13 residues. CDR3 amino acids: CASSLGTYTEAFF. The CDR3 nucleotides are TGTGCCAGCAGTTTAGGTACCTACACTGAAGCTTTCTTT.

Ten or more counts support this clonotype. This rearrangement joins TRBV4-2 to TRBJ2-2, with 8 bases that match TRBD2. Germline CDR1 and CDR2: LGHNA and YNFKEQ. The V and J ends lost 1 base and 5 bases, in that order; junction bases with no gene match: 6. CDR3 length: 16 residues. CDR3 sequence: CASSQAGGLVTGELFF. In DNA, the CDR3 is TGTGCCAGCAGCCAAGCGGGGGGGCTCGTTACCGGGGAGCTGTTTTTT.

This clonotype was seen at least ten times. The chain uses TRBV29-1 and TRBJ1-2, with 7 bases matching TRBD1. CDR3 size: 13 residues. V shed 7 bases, J shed 6 bases, and the junction held 11 bases outside the gene matches. Germline V gene sequence: CDR1 SQVTM, CDR2 ANQGSEA. Here the CDR3 reads CSASRTGRNGYTF. CDR3 bases: TGCAGCGCCTCCCGGACAGGTCGGAATGGCTACACCTTC.

This clonotype was counted at least ten times. J is TRBJ1-6 and V is TRBV10-1, with 9 bases aligning to TRBD1. The ends lost 6 bases at V and 7 bases at J; junction bases unmatched: 4. Germline V lookup: CDR1 WNHNN, CDR2 SYGVQD (reference sequence). CDR3 size: 14 residues. CDR3 loop: CASSPDRGNSPLHF. The CDR3 nucleotides read TGCGCCAGCAGCCCGGACAGGGGCAATTCACCCCTCCACTTT.

This clonotype has ten or more counts. The chain employs TRBV24-1 and TRBJ1-5; D might be TRBD1 (5 bases). The CDR3 sequence is 13 residues long. Germline V gives CDR1 KGHDR, CDR2 SFDVKD. Trimming left V 4 bases short and J 2 bases short, with 5 bases between. The CDR3 reads CATSEGGNQPQHF. DNA for the CDR3: TGTGCCACCAGTGAGGGGGGCAATCAGCCCCAGCATTTT.